These 18 T cell receptor beta chains came from one sample sequenced in a study of T cells after yellow fever vaccination. MiXCR, run by TCRdb on the 5' RACE reads, gives a single entry per CDR3 protein. Seen here are roughly 340,000 distinct CDR3 sequences, 3% to 4.5% observed once, and the top ten hold 24%. The sequencing here drew on PBMCs, taken 5 days after the yellow fever booster vaccination. These receptors were taken from a man between 18 and 35 years old who received the YFV17D yellow fever vaccine.

There are many counts of this clonotype. J is TRBJ2-7 and V is TRBV20-1; D possibly corresponds to TRBD2 (5 bases). Germline V gene sequence: CDR1 DFQATT, CDR2 SNEGSKA (reference sequence). The V end was cut by 6 bases, the J end by 9 bases, with 24 bases between. The CDR3 sequence is 14 residues long. The CDR3 reads CSAAGTEELFGQYF. CDR3 DNA: TGCAGTGCCGCGGGCACAGAGGAGCTCTTCGGGCAGTACTTC.

This clonotype came up a few times. The chain joins TRBV20-1 to TRBJ2-5; 11 nucleotides match TRBD2. V dropped 3 bases and J dropped 3; count of bases not matched to a gene: 9. This CDR3 comprises 16 residues. CDR1 and CDR2 (germline): DFQATT, SNEGSKA (reference sequence). The CDR3 DNA reads TGCAGTGCTAGGGATCTAGCGGGGGGTAACAAAGAGACCCAGTACTTC. The encoded protein is CSARDLAGGNKETQYF.

This clonotype was recorded a few times. The chain couples TRBV6-6 to TRBJ2-1; D may match TRBD1 or TRBD2 (5 bases each). This CDR3 comprises 16 residues. Trimming left V 4 bases short and J 9 bases short, with 22 bases between. Germline-derived CDR1 and CDR2 are MNHNY and SVGAGI (reference sequence). In DNA form, the CDR3 reads TGTGCCAGCAGTTTTGGGACGAGCGGTTTGATGAGTGAGCAGTTCTTC. This encodes CASSFGTSGLMSEQFF.

This clonotype has at least ten counts. V is TRBV7-9 and J is TRBJ1-5; unclear D gene. There are 14 residues in the CDR3. The V and J ends lost 5 bases and 5 bases respectively, with 13 bases between them. CDR1 SEHNR and CDR2 FQNEAQ come from the germline V gene (reference sequence). The CDR3 DNA reads as TGTGCCAGCAGCGGGCGGAGGGCGGATCAGCCCCAGCATTTT. The encoded protein is CASSGRRADQPQHF.

This clonotype appeared many times. V and J are TRBV20-1 and TRBJ2-1; D unresolved. Germline V gene sequence: CDR1 DFQATT, CDR2 SNEGSKA (reference sequence). Trimming pared 4 bases from V and 0 bases from J, leaving 10 bases between. The CDR3 runs 14 residues. The CDR3 protein is CSANRGPSYNEQFF. The CDR3 coding sequence is TGCAGTGCTAACCGAGGACCCTCCTACAATGAGCAGTTCTTC.

This clonotype was found many times. The DNA of the CDR3 is TGCGCCAGCAGCGTGGGCTCTATACAAGAGACCCAGTACTTC. Its translation: CASSVGSIQETQYF. The chain recombines TRBV5-1 with TRBJ2-5; no clear D. Trimming shortened V by 4 bases and J by 2 bases, and 12 bases separated the two germline ends. Germline CDR1 reads SGHRS; CDR2 reads YFSETQ. This CDR3 comprises 14 residues. Full variable domain (missing parts from reference TRBV5-1 and TRBJ2-5): KAGVTQTPRYLIKTRGQQVTLSCSPISGHRSVSWYQQTPGQGLQFLFEYFSETQRNKGNFPGRFSGRQFSNSRSEMNVSTLELGDSALYLCASSVGSIQETQYFGPGTRLLVL.

Ten or more counts support this clonotype. This sequence joins TRBV5-1 and TRBJ2-7; 9 bases align to TRBD1. Per germline, CDR1 SGHRS and CDR2 YFSETQ. Germline trimming cut 5 bases from V and 3 bases from J; bases unmatched to any gene: 6. This CDR3 is built from 14 residues. CDR3 sequence reads: CASSWGTGNYEQYV. The CDR3 nucleotides are TGCGCCAGCAGTTGGGGGACAGGGAACTACGAGCAGTACGTC.

This clonotype was seen only a few times. The chain recombines TRBV15 with TRBJ2-5; 9 bases agree with TRBD1. Germline V gives CDR1 LNHNV, CDR2 YYDKDF (reference sequence). The ends lost 3 bases at V and 7 bases at J; junction bases unmatched: 9. The CDR3 spans 15 residues. In nucleotides, the CDR3 is TGTGCCACCAGCAGTGGGGACAGGGTAAAATGGACCCAGTACTTC. Translated, it gives CATSSGDRVKWTQYF.

The V gene is TRBV28, the J gene TRBJ2-7, with unresolved D. CDR1 and CDR2 (germline): MDHEN, SYDVKM. The length of the CDR3 is 13 residues. The V end lost 5 bases, the J end lost 6 bases, and 14 bases lay between the germline ends. This CDR3 reads CASSRVSPGEQYV. The CDR3 DNA sequence: TGTGCCAGCAGTCGCGTATCCCCTGGCGAGCAGTACGTC.

This clonotype was seen many times. V usage is TRBV6-5 and J usage is TRBJ2-2; 7 nucleotides line up with TRBD2. The junction had 11 bases not matched to a gene; V was cut back by 0 bases and J by 4 bases. The V gene's germline CDR1 is MNHEY and CDR2 SVGAGI. CDR3 length: 18 residues. The CDR3 sequence is CASSYSPGSWEGTGELFF. The CDR3 DNA reads as TGTGCCAGCAGTTACTCTCCAGGGTCCTGGGAGGGCACCGGGGAGCTGTTTTTT.

J is TRBJ1-4 and V is TRBV20-1, with D unresolved. Trimming removed 2 bases at V and 5 bases at J, with 18 bases between. Germline V CDR1 and CDR2: DFQATT, SNEGSKA (reference sequence). The CDR3 loop spans 16 amino acids. The CDR3 spells CSARNPWASHNEKLFF. CDR3 nucleotides: TGCAGTGCTAGAAACCCGTGGGCGAGCCACAATGAAAAACTGTTTTTT.

This clonotype has a count of ten or more. V usage is TRBV20-1 and J usage is TRBJ1-2; 8 bases match TRBD1. V shed 5 bases and J 6 bases; nucleotides not matched to a gene: 8. The germline gives CDR1 DFQATT, CDR2 SNEGSKA (reference sequence). CDR3 size: 13 residues. The CDR3 sequence: CSAGIQGAHGYTF. CDR3 DNA: TGCAGTGCTGGAATTCAGGGGGCTCATGGCTACACCTTC.

This clonotype has a count of ten or more. The CDR3 spells CASSQDTRQPQHF. CDR3 bases: TGTGCCAGCAGCCAAGATACCCGCCAGCCCCAGCATTTT. This chain uses TRBV3-1 with TRBJ1-5, with D hard to call. This CDR3 is built from 13 residues. Trimming stripped 0 bases from V and 7 bases from J, with 7 bases between. Germline CDR1 reads LGHDT; CDR2 reads YNNKEL (reference sequence).

This clonotype appeared a single time. A much larger clone lies a single base off, so this may be a read error. The chain is built from TRBV10-1 and TRBJ2-1, with 9 bases identical to TRBD1. Germline V gene lookup returns CDR1 WNHNN and CDR2 SYGVQD (reference sequence). The CDR3 runs to 16 residues. V was clipped by 4 bases and J by 6 bases; unmatched bases: 10. As DNA, the CDR3 is TGCGCCAGCAGTGGTTTCCCCGGACAGGGGTTCAATGAGCAGTTCTTC. Translation gives CASSGFPGQGFNEQFF.

This clonotype was found many times. The chain uses TRBV5-1 and TRBJ2-5; tentatively, D is TRBD1 or TRBD2 (5 bases each). Per the germline V gene, CDR1 is SGHRS and CDR2 is YFSETQ. The germline V and J ends were trimmed by 4 bases and 4 bases, with 14 bases remaining between them. The CDR3 runs 14 residues. The CDR3 nucleotides are TGCGCCAGCAGCCGGGGACCCGTCGGAGAGACCCAGTACTTC. Protein product: CASSRGPVGETQYF.

At least ten counts were recorded for this clonotype. The chain is built from TRBV11-2 and TRBJ2-1; D unclear. V was shortened by 3 bases and J by 5 bases, with 17 bases between the two germline ends. The CDR3 runs to 16 residues. Looked up from germline, CDR1 is SGHAT and CDR2 is FQNNGV. CDR3 nucleotide sequence: TGTGCCAGCAGCTTTGTGCGGTCTTCAAAGCACAATGAGCAGTTCTTC. Its translation is CASSFVRSSKHNEQFF.

This clonotype has at least ten counts. The rearrangement links TRBV12-3 or TRBV12-4 to TRBJ2-2; D perhaps matches TRBD1 (6 bases). This CDR3 comprises 15 residues. V gave up 2 bases and J gave up 5 bases, with 12 bases separating them. CDR3 sequence (DNA): TGTGCCAGCAGTTTATCAGGGGTTGTAACCGGGGAGCTGTTTTTT. As protein: CASSLSGVVTGELFF.

This clonotype was seen a handful of times. The V call is TRBV20-1, the J call TRBJ1-3; D gene uncertain. Per the germline V gene, CDR1 is DFQATT and CDR2 is SNEGSKA (reference sequence). The V and J ends lost 2 bases and 0 bases respectively, with 8 bases between them. CDR3 length: 14 amino acids. CDR3 region: CSARIQNSGNTIYF. In DNA form, the CDR3 reads TGCAGTGCTAGAATACAGAACTCTGGAAACACCATATATTTT.